This T cell receptor (beta chain) came from a study of response to subunit inactivated influenza vaccine. This clonotype was counted many times. TCRdb re-called the RT-PCR reads through MiXCR, storing one row per CDR3 protein. The sample lists hundreds of thousands of distinct CDR3 sequences; approximately 7.6% were seen once. This CDR3 has 14 residues. The germline CDR1 and CDR2 sequences are SGHNT and YYREEE (reference sequence). Trimming left V 0 bases short and J 4 bases short, with 10 bases between. This rearrangement joins TRBV5-4 to TRBJ1-1, with D tentatively TRBD1 (5 bases). This clonotype was sampled from a man between 50 and 70 years old who received an inactivated influenza vaccine. Sequenced material: PBMCs from blood, taken roughly 24 months after vaccination. CDR3 residues: CASSLAGGSTEAFF. In DNA form, the CDR3 reads TGTGCCAGCAGCTTGGCCGGGGGGAGCACTGAAGCTTTCTTT.